Following are 21 T cell receptor beta chains from one sample sequenced in a study of blood T cell repertoires in COVID-19. Data came from immunoSEQ multiplex PCR; TCRdb stores just in-frame clones and leaves some out. The sample holds over 150,000 clones; about 73% are singletons and the top ten take under 2%. The source material was peripheral blood. All receptors derive from an elderly man with acute or convalescent COVID-19.

This chain links TRBV5-5 with TRBJ1-5; 7 bases map to TRBD1. J gave up 3 bases and V 4 bases, and 4 bases lay outside the gene matches. Looked up from germline, CDR1 is SGHKS and CDR2 is YYEKEE (reference sequence). The CDR3 is 14 residues long. The CDR3 loop is CASSLGQNNQPQHF. The DNA for the CDR3 is TGTGCCAGCAGCCTGGGACAGAACAATCAGCCCCAGCATTTT.

The V gene is TRBV6-5, the J gene TRBJ1-4; TRBD1 is a possible D gene (5 bases). V was clipped by 6 bases and J by 2 bases, with 10 bases between them. The germline CDR1 and CDR2 sequences are MNHEY and SVGAGI. The CDR3 consists of 14 residues. CDR3 in DNA: TGTGCCAGCAGGATACAGGAGACTAATGAAAAACTGTTTTTT. Its translation: CASRIQETNEKLFF.

V gene TRBV5-4 combines with J gene TRBJ2-7, with D hard to call. The length of the CDR3 is 13 residues. Trimming removed 0 bases at V and 4 bases at J, with 8 bases between. Per the germline V gene, CDR1 is SGHNT and CDR2 is YYREEE (reference sequence). Here the CDR3 reads CASSLELGYEQYV. Here the CDR3 DNA reads TGTGCCAGCAGCTTGGAGCTTGGTTACGAGCAGTACGTC.

This sequence joins TRBV10-3 and TRBJ1-1; TRBD1 matches 7 bases. The length of the CDR3 is 13 residues. The ends lost 6 bases at V and 4 bases at J; junction bases unmatched: 5. Per germline, CDR1 ENHRY and CDR2 SYGVKD. The CDR3 is CAIRGGAGTEAFF. In DNA form, the CDR3 reads TGTGCCATCAGAGGGGGCGCAGGCACTGAAGCTTTCTTT.

V usage is TRBV6-2 or TRBV6-3 and J usage is TRBJ1-1, with 7 nucleotides matching TRBD1. Germline CDR1 is MNHEY and CDR2 is SVGEGT. The CDR3 extends over 13 amino acids. The J segment lost 7 bases and the V segment lost 2 bases, leaving 4 bases of the junction unmatched. The CDR3 sequence: CASSYRGQIEAFF. CDR3 bases: TGTGCCAGCAGTTACAGGGGACAGATTGAAGCTTTCTTT.

The rearrangement uses TRBV7-3 and TRBJ2-3; no reliable D call. The germline V gene has CDR1 SGHTA and CDR2 FQGTGA. This CDR3 is 14 amino acids long. The ends were cut back, 5 bases at V and 1 base at J, with 10 bases in the middle. The CDR3 DNA follows: TGTGCCAGCAGCCCCACCGGTGGCACAGATACGCAGTATTTT. It encodes CASSPTGGTDTQYF.

This clone occurred once. The CDR3: CASSLLQGPPLHF. Written as DNA, the CDR3 is TGCGCCAGCAGTTTGCTACAGGGGCCACCCCTCCACTTT. This chain links TRBV5-1 with TRBJ1-6, with 7 nucleotides matching TRBD1. J lost 11 bases, V lost 5 bases, and 7 bases had no gene match. The CDR3 length is 13 residues. CDR1 is SGHRS, CDR2 YFSETQ, per germline.

This clone has only one observation. CDR3 coding DNA: TGTGCCAGCCGTTCGGGACAGAACACCGGGGAGCTGTTTTTT. It yields the protein CASRSGQNTGELFF. The chain joins TRBV28 to TRBJ2-2; TRBD1 might be the D (6 bases). CDR3 length: 14 residues. V was trimmed by 8 bases and J by 1 base, leaving 11 bases between them. Germline V gives CDR1 MDHEN, CDR2 SYDVKM.

This chain links TRBV29-1 with TRBJ2-2; D is uncertain. Germline CDR1 is SQVTM and CDR2 is ANQGSEA. CDR3 length: 11 amino acids. V was pared by 6 bases and J by 1 base, with 3 bases between. The CDR3 protein is CSVLNTGELFF. CDR3 nucleotides: TGCAGCGTCCTGAACACCGGGGAGCTGTTTTTT.

The chain joins TRBV18 to TRBJ1-2; TRBD1 aligns across 8 bases. Germline V gene lookup returns CDR1 KGHSH and CDR2 LQKENI. The CDR3 extends over 18 amino acids. J gave up 4 bases and V 1 base, and 14 bases lay outside the gene matches. This CDR3 is CASSPLSLQGARTYGYTF. The DNA of the CDR3 is TGTGCCAGCTCACCACTAAGTCTCCAGGGGGCGCGGACCTATGGCTACACCTTC. The entire variable domain, with the rest obtained from reference TRBV18 and TRBJ1-2, is as follows: NAGVMQNPRHLVRRRGQEARLRCSPMKGHSHVYWYRQLPEEGLKFMVYLQKENIIDESGMPKERFSAEFPKEGPSILRIQQVVRGDSAAYFCASSPLSLQGARTYGYTFGSGTRLTVV.

This clone appeared once. J is TRBJ1-1 and V is TRBV29-1; unclear D gene. Germline loops: CDR1 SQVTM, CDR2 ANQGSEA. The length of the CDR3 is 13 residues. The V end was cut by 7 bases, the J end by 5 bases, with 17 bases between. This chain's CDR3 is CSAHSELGTEAFF. The CDR3 DNA is TGCAGCGCCCACTCCGAGCTCGGGACTGAAGCTTTCTTT. The full variable domain, in which reference TRBV29-1 and TRBJ1-1 provide the parts outside the CDR3, is SAVISQKPSRDICQRGTSLTIQCQVDSQVTMMFWYRQQPGQSLTLIATANQGSEATYESGFVIDKFPISRPNLTFSTLTVSNMSPEDSSIYLCSAHSELGTEAFFGQGTRLTVV.

The V call is TRBV3-1 (or the pseudogene TRBV3-2), the J call TRBJ1-1; D gene ambiguous. The CDR3 runs to 14 residues. Trimming pared 4 bases from V and 10 bases from J, leaving 19 bases between. The germline gives CDR1 LGHDT, CDR2 YNNKEL (reference sequence). DNA of the CDR3: TGTGCCAGCAGCCCGTCTGAGGTTACTCGGGGAGCTTTCTTT. Its translation: CASSPSEVTRGAFF.

The gene calls are TRBV29-1 and TRBJ1-3, with D tentatively TRBD1 (5 bases). The CDR3 runs to 13 residues. CDR1 is SQVTM and CDR2 is ANQGSEA in the germline V gene. The V and J ends lost 7 bases and 1 base respectively, with 11 bases between them. Here the CDR3 DNA reads TGCAGCGCCGGGGGACTTTCTGGAAACACCATATATTTT. It encodes CSAGGLSGNTIYF.

V is TRBV18 and J is TRBJ1-2; 7 bases align to TRBD1. V gave up 2 bases and J gave up 1 base; unmatched junction bases: 4. Germline-derived CDR1 and CDR2 are KGHSH and LQKENI. This CDR3 spans 15 amino acids. CDR3 loop: CASSPSRGINYGYTF. The CDR3 DNA reads TGTGCCAGCTCACCATCCAGGGGGATTAACTATGGCTACACCTTC.

This clone showed up just a few times. This chain links TRBV5-1 with TRBJ2-3; TRBD1 might be the D (6 bases). Trimming removed 4 bases from V and 1 base from J, with 10 bases in between. Germline CDR1 is SGHRS and CDR2 is YFSETQ. CDR3 length equals 14 residues. The CDR3 DNA reads TGCGCCAGCAGCCCTCGGACAGGCACAGATACGCAGTATTTT. This encodes CASSPRTGTDTQYF.

This sequence joins TRBV3-1 (or the pseudogene TRBV3-2) and TRBJ2-2, with 12 bases lining up with TRBD2. Trimming cost V 0 bases and J 4 bases; bases outside gene matches: 9. Looked up from germline, CDR1 is LGHDT and CDR2 is YNNKEL (reference sequence). The CDR3 runs 19 residues. CDR3 loop: CASSQDRPSGGDTTGELFF. For the CDR3, the DNA is TGTGCCAGCAGCCAAGATCGGCCTAGCGGGGGGGATACCACCGGGGAGCTGTTTTTT.

This sequence joins TRBV7-2 and TRBJ1-2; 8 nucleotides line up with TRBD1. Germline assignment: CDR1 SGHTA and CDR2 FQGNSA. After removal of 4 bases from V and 1 base from J, the junction contained 5 bases not matched to a gene. The CDR3 runs to 15 residues. The CDR3 nucleotides read TGTGCCAGCAGCTCCAACAGGGGGATTAACTATGGCTACACCTTC. Translating gives CASSSNRGINYGYTF.

V gene TRBV3-1 (or the pseudogene TRBV3-2) combines with J gene TRBJ2-2; perhaps TRBD2 as D (6 bases). The CDR3 loop spans 16 amino acids. The germline V gene has CDR1 LGHDT and CDR2 YNNKEL (reference sequence). V shed 1 base and J shed 4 bases, with 13 bases lying between them. DNA of the CDR3: TGTGCCAGCAGCCAAGGCGTGGGGGACTCCACCGGGGAGCTGTTTTTT. Protein product: CASSQGVGDSTGELFF.

V gene TRBV19 combines with J gene TRBJ2-7; D possibly corresponds to TRBD1 (5 bases). This CDR3 contains 14 residues. The V gene's germline CDR1 is LNHDA and CDR2 SQIVND (reference sequence). Trimming cost V 6 bases and J 0 bases, with 12 bases left between them. CDR3 in amino acids: CASSQGSPSYEQYF. In DNA, the CDR3 is TGTGCCAGTAGCCAGGGTTCCCCCTCCTACGAGCAGTACTTC.

The chain carries TRBV4-2 and TRBJ2-5, with TRBD2 matching 7 bases. The CDR3 loop spans 14 amino acids. Germline-derived CDR1 and CDR2 are LGHNA and YNFKEQ. Germline trimming cut 4 bases from V and 1 base from J; bases unmatched to any gene: 3. The CDR3 sequence is CASSLSGAQETQYF. Here the CDR3 DNA reads TGTGCCAGCAGCCTCAGCGGGGCCCAAGAGACCCAGTACTTC.

The chain's CDR3 is CASSLNRGREKLFF. Written as DNA, the CDR3 is TGCGCCAGCAGTCTGAACAGGGGGCGCGAAAAACTGTTTTTT. The chain combines TRBV5-1 with TRBJ1-4, with TRBD1 matching 9 bases. Germline lookup yields CDR1 SGHRS and CDR2 YFSETQ. This CDR3 has 14 residues. The J segment lost 8 bases and the V segment lost 5 bases, leaving 7 bases of the junction unmatched.